This T cell receptor (beta chain) emerged from a study of response to subunit inactivated influenza vaccine. TCRdb redid the calling of the RT-PCR reads with MiXCR, one entry per CDR3 protein. Found here are approximately 500,000 distinct CDR3 sequences, 13% of them singletons; the top ten hold around 13%. Trimming took off 0 bases at V and 5 bases at J, with 15 bases between the two ends. Germline-derived CDR1 and CDR2 are LGHNA and YSLEER. The CDR3 consists of 16 residues. The TCR originated in a man aged 50-60 years who received an inactivated influenza vaccine. Source: PBMCs from blood, taken about 40 days after vaccination. The V and J genes are TRBV4-3 and TRBJ2-3; D is perhaps TRBD1 (6 bases). The CDR3 DNA follows: TGCGCCAGCAGCCAAGATTTAAACAGGGTTCAAGATACGCAGTATTTT. Amino acids: CASSQDLNRVQDTQYF.